The 17 T cell receptor beta chains given below trace back to one sample, sequenced in a study of T cells in Graves' hyperthyroidism and ophthalmopathy. Amplified TCR beta CDR3 regions came from RNA transcripts. The TCR CDR3 first-round RT-PCR relied on the HTBI primer set. TCRdb independently ran MiXCR on the multiplex PCR reads; one entry per CDR3 protein. This table has under 450,000 distinct CDR3 sequences, more than 15% appearing once. The sample was blood. These receptors were collected from a woman in her late teens or twenties with Graves' hyperthyroidism.

The chain is built from TRBV7-9 and TRBJ1-1, with D unresolved. This CDR3 is built from 13 residues. Looked up from germline, CDR1 is SEHNR and CDR2 is FQNEAQ (reference sequence). Trimming took 5 bases from V and 10 from J, leaving 17 bases between them. CDR3 nucleotide sequence: TGTGCCAGCAGCCCGACGGGCGATTTCCCAGCTTTCTTT. It encodes CASSPTGDFPAFF.

About this clonotype: A much more abundant neighbour one base away suggests this may be a read error. A read error is likely, as this CDR3 ends without the conserved phenylalanine or tryptophan. The chain employs TRBV7-9 and TRBJ1-5; 8 bases map to TRBD1. Per germline, CDR1 SEHNR and CDR2 FQNEAQ (reference sequence). This CDR3 comprises 15 residues. J lost 5 bases, V lost 5 bases, and 8 bases had no gene match. Here the CDR3 DNA reads TGTGCCAGCAGCCTTACCGGGACAGGCGATCAGCCCCAGCATCTT. It translates to CASSLTGTGDQPQHL.

This clonotype showed up many times. The genes are TRBV3-1 and TRBJ1-2; D remains ambiguous. Trimming stripped 2 bases from V and 2 bases from J, with 12 bases between. The CDR3 length is 15 residues. From germline, CDR1 is LGHDT and CDR2 YNNKEL (reference sequence). CDR3 in DNA: TGTGCCAGCAGCCAATTTAACGTCTTAAACTATGGCTACACCTTC. Translating it yields CASSQFNVLNYGYTF.

This clonotype was recorded many times. This chain joins TRBV11-2 and TRBJ2-1; 8 bases align to TRBD2. J was trimmed by 1 base and V by 5 bases; bases with no gene match: 10. Germline assignment: CDR1 SGHAT and CDR2 FQNNGV. The CDR3 loop spans 17 amino acids. CDR3 DNA: TGTGCCAGCAGCCAAGTAGGTAGCGGGGTATCCTACAATGAGCAGTTCTTC. Translation gives CASSQVGSGVSYNEQFF. Combining the CDR3 with reference TRBV11-2 and TRBJ2-1 gives the whole variable domain EAGVAQSPRYKIIEKRQSVAFWCNPISGHATLYWYQQILGQGPKLLIQFQNNGVVDDSQLPKDRFSAERLKGVDSTLKIQPAKLEDSAVYLCASSQVGSGVSYNEQFFGPGTRLTVL.

In this sample, this clonotype turned up a few times. The chain combines TRBV6-5 with TRBJ1-2; 7 bases match TRBD1. Looked up from germline, CDR1 is MNHEY and CDR2 is SVGAGI. This CDR3 comprises 15 residues. Trimming removed 2 bases from V and 6 bases from J; junction bases left unmatched: 9. CDR3 residues: CASSYDREGFHGYTF. As DNA, the CDR3 is TGTGCCAGCAGTTACGACAGGGAGGGCTTCCATGGCTACACCTTC.

As regards this clonotype: A much bigger clone sits one base away, suggesting this may be a read error. The V and J genes are TRBV2 and TRBJ1-5, with 9 positions matching TRBD1. V gave up 11 bases and J gave up 7 bases; unmatched junction bases: 6. Germline-derived CDR1 and CDR2 are SNHLY and FYNNEI. The CDR3 sequence is 12 residues long. The CDR3 DNA reads TGTGCCGGCGGGACAGGGCGGCAGCCCCAGCATTTT. Protein product: CAGGTGRQPQHF.

This clonotype was counted ten times or more. The chain recombines TRBV7-9 with TRBJ2-1; D might be TRBD2 (6 bases). The germline V gene has CDR1 SEHNR and CDR2 FQNEAQ (reference sequence). The CDR3 sequence is 12 residues long. V was clipped by 5 bases and J by 10 bases, with 12 bases between them. The CDR3 here is CASSGGGVEQFF. CDR3 nucleotides: TGTGCCAGCAGCGGAGGAGGGGTCGAGCAGTTCTTC.

This clonotype was seen many times. V is TRBV7-3 and J is TRBJ2-5, with 7 bases fitting TRBD2. The germline V gene encodes CDR1 SGHTA and CDR2 FQGTGA. There are 16 residues in the CDR3. Unmatched junction bases numbered 10, after V lost 4 bases and J lost 2 bases. The CDR3 bases are TGTGCCAGCAGCTACTCCGGGACTATACCACAAGAGACCCAGTACTTC. It translates to CASSYSGTIPQETQYF.

The genes are TRBV19 and TRBJ2-2; D perhaps matches TRBD1 (5 bases). From germline, CDR1 is LNHDA and CDR2 SQIVND (reference sequence). V lost 5 bases to trimming and J lost 1 base, with 11 bases between them. This CDR3 region has 15 residues. CDR3 DNA sequence: TGTGCCAGTAGTGCCCGACAGAAGAACACCGGGGAGCTGTTTTTT. Translating it yields CASSARQKNTGELFF. Full variable domain (remainder filled in from reference TRBV19 and TRBJ2-2): DGGITQSPKYLFRKEGQNVTLSCEQNLNHDAMYWYRQDPGQGLRLIYYSQIVNDFQKGDIAEGYSVSREKKESFPLTVTSAQKNPTAFYLCASSARQKNTGELFFGEGSRLTVL.

This clonotype was picked up many times. The chain is built from TRBV27 and TRBJ2-7, with D perhaps given as TRBD1 or TRBD2 (6 bases each). This CDR3 region has 15 residues. In germline, CDR1 is MNHEY, CDR2 SMNVEV (reference sequence). Deletions cut 5 bases from V and 4 bases from J, with 18 bases between. The CDR3 region has the DNA TGTGCCAGCAGTACGGGACTCGGAAGGGGGTACGAGCAGTACTTC. Its protein is CASSTGLGRGYEQYF.

The chain combines TRBV5-6 with TRBJ2-7, with 10 bases that match TRBD1. The CDR3 runs 15 residues. CDR1 and CDR2 (germline): SGHDT, YYEEEE. V gave up 2 bases and J gave up 3 bases; unmatched junction bases: 5. The CDR3 loop reads CASSLTGTGVYEQYF. The DNA of the CDR3 is TGTGCCAGCAGCTTAACCGGGACAGGGGTCTACGAGCAGTACTTC. Combining the CDR3 with reference TRBV5-6 and TRBJ2-7 gives the whole variable domain DAGVTQSPTHLIKTRGQQVTLRCSPKSGHDTVSWYQQALGQGPQFIFQYYEEEERQRGNFPDRFSGHQFPNYSSELNVNALLLGDSALYLCASSLTGTGVYEQYFGPGTRLTVT.

This clonotype occurred many times. This sequence joins TRBV7-3 and TRBJ2-1; tentative D call: TRBD2 (7 bases). The CDR3 sequence is 18 residues long. Germline CDR1 reads SGHTA; CDR2 reads FQGTGA. Trimming removed 2 bases at V and 10 bases at J, with 27 bases between. This CDR3 is CASSLGGGRTRTTGEQFF. The CDR3 DNA is TGTGCCAGCAGCTTAGGAGGGGGGAGGACTAGGACCACGGGGGAGCAGTTCTTC.

This clonotype occurred many times. The rearrangement links TRBV7-3 to TRBJ2-2; 8 bases map to TRBD1. CDR3 length equals 16 residues. Per germline, CDR1 SGHTA and CDR2 FQGTGA. J gave up 1 base and V 5 bases, and 6 bases lay outside the gene matches. CDR3 in amino acids: CASSIAGGRNTGELFF. CDR3 nucleotide sequence: TGTGCCAGCAGCATAGCAGGGGGCCGGAACACCGGGGAGCTGTTTTTT.

This clonotype was counted ten times or more. The chain uses TRBV6-1 and TRBJ2-5; D is possibly TRBD2 (7 bases). Germline V gene sequence: CDR1 MNHNS, CDR2 SASEGT. V lost 4 bases, J lost 5 bases, and 14 bases lay in between. The CDR3 runs 14 residues. In nucleotides, the CDR3 is TGTGCCAGCAGTGTTGGGGGGGGGCCGGAGACCCAGTACTTC. This translates into CASSVGGGPETQYF.

Only a few counts were recorded for this clonotype. V is TRBV20-1 and J is TRBJ2-1, with D unresolved. Trimming took 2 bases from V and 3 from J, leaving 11 bases between them. The CDR3 is 14 residues long. In germline, CDR1 is DFQATT, CDR2 SNEGSKA (reference sequence). CDR3 coding DNA: TGCAGTGCTAGACCCCTCGACCGCTACAATGAGCAGTTCTTC. Its protein is CSARPLDRYNEQFF.

The rearrangement links TRBV7-6 to TRBJ1-1; D unclear. The CDR3 is made up of 12 amino acids. Germline loops: CDR1 SGHVS, CDR2 FNYEAQ. V was clipped by 4 bases and J by 5 bases, with 8 bases between them. CDR3 sequence: CASSSVGTEAFF. As DNA, the CDR3 is TGTGCCAGCAGCTCAGTTGGGACTGAAGCTTTCTTT.

There are many counts of this clonotype. The chain recombines TRBV7-3 with TRBJ2-3, with 7 bases matching TRBD2. The CDR3 loop spans 14 amino acids. The V segment lost 5 bases and the J segment 1 base; nucleotides outside the gene matches: 3. The germline gives CDR1 SGHTA, CDR2 FQGTGA. The CDR3 protein is CASSTLAGTDTQYF. CDR3 nucleotides: TGTGCCAGCAGCACCCTAGCGGGCACAGATACGCAGTATTTT.